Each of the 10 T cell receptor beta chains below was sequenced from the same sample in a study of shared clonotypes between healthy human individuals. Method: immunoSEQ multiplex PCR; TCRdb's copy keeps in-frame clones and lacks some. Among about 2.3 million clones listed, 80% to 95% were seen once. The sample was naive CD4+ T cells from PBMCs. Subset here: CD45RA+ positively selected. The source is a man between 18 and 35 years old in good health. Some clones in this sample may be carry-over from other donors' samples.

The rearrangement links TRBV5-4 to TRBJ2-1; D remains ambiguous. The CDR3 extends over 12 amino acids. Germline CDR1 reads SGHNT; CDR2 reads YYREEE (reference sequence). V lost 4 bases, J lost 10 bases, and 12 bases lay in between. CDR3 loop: CASSTEVVEQFF. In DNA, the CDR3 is TGTGCCAGCAGCACGGAAGTAGTCGAGCAGTTCTTC.

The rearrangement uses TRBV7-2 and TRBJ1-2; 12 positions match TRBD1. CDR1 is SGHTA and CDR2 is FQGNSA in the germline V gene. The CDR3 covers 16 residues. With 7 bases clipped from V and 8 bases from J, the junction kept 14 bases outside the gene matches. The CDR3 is CASTARDRGPGRGYTF. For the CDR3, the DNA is TGTGCCAGCACCGCCCGGGACAGGGGGCCTGGCAGGGGCTACACCTTC.

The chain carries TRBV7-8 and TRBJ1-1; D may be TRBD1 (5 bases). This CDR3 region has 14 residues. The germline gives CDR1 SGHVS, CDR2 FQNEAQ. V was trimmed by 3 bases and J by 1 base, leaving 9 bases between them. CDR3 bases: TGTGCCAGCAGCTTTGGGACCGCGAACACTGAAGCTTTCTTT. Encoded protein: CASSFGTANTEAFF.

Here the CDR3 DNA reads TGTGCCAGCAGCTTAGCGGACGGGAGGGCCGGGGATACGCAGTATTTT. Translating it yields CASSLADGRAGDTQYF. The rearrangement uses TRBV7-2 and TRBJ2-3; 8 bases are shared with TRBD2. CDR3 size: 16 residues. The trim removed 0 bases at V and 6 bases at J, leaving 8 bases unmatched. The germline V gene encodes CDR1 SGHTA and CDR2 FQGNSA.

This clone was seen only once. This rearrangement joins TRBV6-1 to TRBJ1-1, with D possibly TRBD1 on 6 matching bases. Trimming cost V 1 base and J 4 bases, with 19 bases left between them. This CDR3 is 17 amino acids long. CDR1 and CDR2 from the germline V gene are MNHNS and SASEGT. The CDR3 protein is CASSEERGFGLGTEAFF. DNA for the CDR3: TGTGCCAGCAGTGAAGAAAGGGGGTTCGGTTTGGGCACTGAAGCTTTCTTT.

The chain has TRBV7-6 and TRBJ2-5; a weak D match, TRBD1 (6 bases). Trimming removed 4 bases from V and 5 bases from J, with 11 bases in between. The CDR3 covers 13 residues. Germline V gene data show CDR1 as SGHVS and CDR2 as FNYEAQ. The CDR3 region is CASSSQGGETQYF. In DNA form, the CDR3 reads TGTGCCAGCAGCTCACAGGGTGGGGAGACCCAGTACTTC.

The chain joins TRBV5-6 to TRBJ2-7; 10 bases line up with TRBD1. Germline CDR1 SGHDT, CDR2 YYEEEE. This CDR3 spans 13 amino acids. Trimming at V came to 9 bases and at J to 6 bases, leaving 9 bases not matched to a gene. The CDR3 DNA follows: TGTGCCACCGGGGGACAGGGGTTCTCCGAGCAGTACTTC. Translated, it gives CATGGQGFSEQYF. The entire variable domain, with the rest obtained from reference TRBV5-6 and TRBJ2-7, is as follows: DAGVTQSPTHLIKTRGQQVTLRCSPKSGHDTVSWYQQALGQGPQFIFQYYEEEERQRGNFPDRFSGHQFPNYSSELNVNALLLGDSALYLCATGGQGFSEQYFGPGTRLTVT.

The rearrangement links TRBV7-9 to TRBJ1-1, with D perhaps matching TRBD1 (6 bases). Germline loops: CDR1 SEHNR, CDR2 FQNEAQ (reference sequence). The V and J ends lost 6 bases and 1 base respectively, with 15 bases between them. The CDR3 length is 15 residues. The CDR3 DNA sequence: TGTGCCAGCAGGCCCCGAGGACAGCGGAACACTGAAGCTTTCTTT. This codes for CASRPRGQRNTEAFF. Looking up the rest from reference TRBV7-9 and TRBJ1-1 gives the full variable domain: DTGVSQNPRHKITKRGQNVTFRCDPISEHNRLYWYRQTLGQGPEFLTYFQNEAQLEKSRLLSDRFSAERPKGSFSTLEIQRTEQGDSAMYLCASRPRGQRNTEAFFGQGTRLTVV.

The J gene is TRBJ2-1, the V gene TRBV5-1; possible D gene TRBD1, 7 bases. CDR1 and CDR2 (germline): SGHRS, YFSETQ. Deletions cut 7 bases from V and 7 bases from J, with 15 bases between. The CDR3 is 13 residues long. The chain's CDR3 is CASGSSGGNEQFF. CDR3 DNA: TGCGCCAGCGGCTCGTCAGGGGGGAATGAGCAGTTCTTC.

In DNA, the CDR3 is TGCGCCAGCAGTGAGACTTGGGCTAGCGGGAGCGGAGAGCAGTACTTC. It is translated as CASSETWASGSGEQYF. V and J are TRBV10-1 and TRBJ2-7, with TRBD2 identical over 10 bases. Germline assignment: CDR1 WNHNN and CDR2 SYGVQD (reference sequence). This CDR3 has 16 amino acids. J was trimmed by 7 bases and V by 2 bases; bases with no gene match: 11.